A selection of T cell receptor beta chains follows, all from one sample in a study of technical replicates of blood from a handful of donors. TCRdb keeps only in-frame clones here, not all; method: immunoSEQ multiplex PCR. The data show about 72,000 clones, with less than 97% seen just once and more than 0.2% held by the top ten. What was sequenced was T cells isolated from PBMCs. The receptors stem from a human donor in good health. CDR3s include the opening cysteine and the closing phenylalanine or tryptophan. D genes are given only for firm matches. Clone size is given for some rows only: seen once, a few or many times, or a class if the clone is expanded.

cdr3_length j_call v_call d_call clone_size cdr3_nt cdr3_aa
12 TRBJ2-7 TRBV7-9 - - TGTGCCAGCACAGTTGAGGCCTACGAGCAGTACTTC CASTVEAYEQYF
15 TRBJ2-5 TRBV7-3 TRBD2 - TGTGCCAGCAGCTTAAACGGCGGGGGGGCTGAGACCCAGTACTTC CASSLNGGGAETQYF
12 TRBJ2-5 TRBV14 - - TGTGCCAGCAGCCGCCTCAGTGAGACCCAGTACTTC CASSRLSETQYF
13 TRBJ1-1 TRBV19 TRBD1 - TGTGCCAGTAGTTCCAGGGGGTCGACTGAAGCTTTCTTT CASSSRGSTEAFF
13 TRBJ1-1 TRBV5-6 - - TGTGCCAGCAGCCCCAACACCTACACTGAAGCTTTCTTT CASSPNTYTEAFF
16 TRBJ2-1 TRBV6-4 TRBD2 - TGTGCCAGCAGCGACAAAGTCGATAGCGGGAGCGATGAGCAGTTCTTC CASSDKVDSGSDEQFF
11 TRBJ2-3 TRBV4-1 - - TGCGCCAGCAGGGAGGGAGATACGCAGTATTTT CASREGDTQYF
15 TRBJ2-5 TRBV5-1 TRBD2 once TGCGCCAGCAGCTTAGGACTAGCGAGTCAAGAGACCCAGTACTTC CASSLGLASQETQYF
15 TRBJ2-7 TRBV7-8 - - TGTGCCAGCAGCTTAAATTCGGGACAAGTCTACGAGCAGTACTTC CASSLNSGQVYEQYF
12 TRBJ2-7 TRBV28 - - TGTGCCAGCAGTCCCCAGATCTACGAGCAGTACTTC CASSPQIYEQYF
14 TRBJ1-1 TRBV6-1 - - TGTGCCAGCAGTGGGGGCTCAGGGAACACTGAAGCTTTCTTT CASSGGSGNTEAFF
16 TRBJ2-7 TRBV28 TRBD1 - TGTGCCAGCAGTTTTTCTCCCGGGACAGGGCATCTCGAGCAGTACTTC CASSFSPGTGHLEQYF
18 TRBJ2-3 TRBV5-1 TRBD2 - TGCGCCAGCAGCTTCTGGGACGGGGGGGCCGGAAGGACAGATACGCAGTATTTT CASSFWDGGAGRTDTQYF
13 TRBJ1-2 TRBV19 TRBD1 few TGTGCCAGTAGTATCGGACAGGGCCGTGGCTACACCTTC CASSIGQGRGYTF
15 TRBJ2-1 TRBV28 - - TGTGCCAGCAGTTTAGAACAGGGAATGCGCAATGAGCAGTTCTTC CASSLEQGMRNEQFF
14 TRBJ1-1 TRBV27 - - TGTGCCAGCGTAGACATCGAGGGCTACACTGAAGCTTTCTTT CASVDIEGYTEAFF
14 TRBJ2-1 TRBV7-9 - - TGTGCCAGCAGCTTGGTAATCGGGAACAATGAGCAGTTCTTC CASSLVIGNNEQFF
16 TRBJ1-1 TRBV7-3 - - TGTGCCAGCAGCTTAGACTTGCAGGGTGTGAACACTGAAGCTTTCTTT CASSLDLQGVNTEAFF
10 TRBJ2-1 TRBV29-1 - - TGCAGCGTGAGCAGGGATGAGCAGTTCTTC CSVSRDEQFF
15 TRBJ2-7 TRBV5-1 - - TGCGCCAGCAGCTTGGGGGGGGAGGTCGGCCACGAGCAGTACTTC CASSLGGEVGHEQYF
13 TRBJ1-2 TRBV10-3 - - TGTGCCATCAGTGAGGCTGAGGGCTATGGCTACACCTTC CAISEAEGYGYTF
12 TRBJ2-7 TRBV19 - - TGTGCCAGTAGTCCACAGGGATACGAGCAGTACTTC CASSPQGYEQYF
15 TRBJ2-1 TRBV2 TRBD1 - TGTGCCAGCAGTGAGGACAGGAGCTCCTACAATGAGCAGTTCTTC CASSEDRSSYNEQFF
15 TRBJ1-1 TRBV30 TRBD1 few TGTGCCTGGAGTCTTGGGACAGGCAGTCTCCCTGAAGCTTTCTTT CAWSLGTGSLPEAFF
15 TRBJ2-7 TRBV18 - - TGTGCCAGCTCAACAGGGACATCTATGACCTACGAGCAGTACTTC CASSTGTSMTYEQYF
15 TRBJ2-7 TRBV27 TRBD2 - TGTGCCAGCAGCGCCACTAGCGGGATTCCCTACGAGCAGTACTTC CASSATSGIPYEQYF
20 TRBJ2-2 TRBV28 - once TGTGCCAGCAGAAGGGGGCGGGATTTACGTATTATCGCGAACACCGGGGAGCTGTTTTTT CASRRGRDLRIIANTGELFF
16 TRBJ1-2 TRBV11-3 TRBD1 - TGTGCCAGCAGTCCACCTCCGGGACAGGATATGAGTGGCTACACCTTC CASSPPPGQDMSGYTF
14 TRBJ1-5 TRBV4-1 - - TGCGCCAGCAGCCTGTTACAGGGCAATCAGCCCCAGCATTTT CASSLLQGNQPQHF
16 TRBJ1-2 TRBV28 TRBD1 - TGTGCCAGCAGTCGGGGGACGAGGGGGCGGGTTGAGGGCTACACCTTC CASSRGTRGRVEGYTF
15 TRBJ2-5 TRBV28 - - TGTGCCAGCAGTTTAATACAGGGAAACCAAGAGACCCAGTACTTC CASSLIQGNQETQYF
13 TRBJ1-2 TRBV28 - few TGTGCCAGCACTCCCCAGGGGAGCTATGGCTACACCTTC CASTPQGSYGYTF
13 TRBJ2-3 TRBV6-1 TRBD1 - TGTGCCAGCAGTGCAGGGGGCGCAGATACGCAGTATTTT CASSAGGADTQYF
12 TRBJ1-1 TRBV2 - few TGTGCCAGCAGCGAGATGAACACTGAAGCTTTCTTT CASSEMNTEAFF
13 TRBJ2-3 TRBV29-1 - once TGCAGCGTTGAGGCAGGGCGGTTGGATACGCAGTATTTT CSVEAGRLDTQYF
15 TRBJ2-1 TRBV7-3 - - TGTGCCAGCAGCCTAAAGCGGGGACACTACAATGAGCAGTTCTTC CASSLKRGHYNEQFF
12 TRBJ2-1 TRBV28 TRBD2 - TGTGCCAGCAGGGCTAGCGGGACCGAGCAGTTCTTC CASRASGTEQFF